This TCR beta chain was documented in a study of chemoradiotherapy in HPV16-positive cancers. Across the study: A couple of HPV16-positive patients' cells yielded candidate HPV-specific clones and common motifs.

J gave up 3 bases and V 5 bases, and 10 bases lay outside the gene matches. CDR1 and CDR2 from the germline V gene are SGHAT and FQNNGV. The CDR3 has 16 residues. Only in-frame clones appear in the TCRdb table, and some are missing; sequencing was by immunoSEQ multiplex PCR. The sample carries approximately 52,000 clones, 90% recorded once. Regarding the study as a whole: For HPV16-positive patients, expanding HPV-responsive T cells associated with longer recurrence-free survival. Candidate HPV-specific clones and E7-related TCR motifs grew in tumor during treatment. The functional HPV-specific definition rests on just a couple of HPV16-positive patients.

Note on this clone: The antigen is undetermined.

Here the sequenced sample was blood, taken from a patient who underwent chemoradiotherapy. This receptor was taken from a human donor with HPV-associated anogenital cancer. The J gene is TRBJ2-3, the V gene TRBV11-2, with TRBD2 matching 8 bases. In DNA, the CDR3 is TGTGCCAGCAGCACCCCCAGCGGGGGTCGGACAGATACGCAGTATTTT. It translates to CASSTPSGGRTDTQYF. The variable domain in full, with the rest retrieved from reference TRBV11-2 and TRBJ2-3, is EAGVAQSPRYKIIEKRQSVAFWCNPISGHATLYWYQQILGQGPKLLIQFQNNGVVDDSQLPKDRFSAERLKGVDSTLKIQPAKLEDSAVYLCASSTPSGGRTDTQYFGPGTRLTVL.